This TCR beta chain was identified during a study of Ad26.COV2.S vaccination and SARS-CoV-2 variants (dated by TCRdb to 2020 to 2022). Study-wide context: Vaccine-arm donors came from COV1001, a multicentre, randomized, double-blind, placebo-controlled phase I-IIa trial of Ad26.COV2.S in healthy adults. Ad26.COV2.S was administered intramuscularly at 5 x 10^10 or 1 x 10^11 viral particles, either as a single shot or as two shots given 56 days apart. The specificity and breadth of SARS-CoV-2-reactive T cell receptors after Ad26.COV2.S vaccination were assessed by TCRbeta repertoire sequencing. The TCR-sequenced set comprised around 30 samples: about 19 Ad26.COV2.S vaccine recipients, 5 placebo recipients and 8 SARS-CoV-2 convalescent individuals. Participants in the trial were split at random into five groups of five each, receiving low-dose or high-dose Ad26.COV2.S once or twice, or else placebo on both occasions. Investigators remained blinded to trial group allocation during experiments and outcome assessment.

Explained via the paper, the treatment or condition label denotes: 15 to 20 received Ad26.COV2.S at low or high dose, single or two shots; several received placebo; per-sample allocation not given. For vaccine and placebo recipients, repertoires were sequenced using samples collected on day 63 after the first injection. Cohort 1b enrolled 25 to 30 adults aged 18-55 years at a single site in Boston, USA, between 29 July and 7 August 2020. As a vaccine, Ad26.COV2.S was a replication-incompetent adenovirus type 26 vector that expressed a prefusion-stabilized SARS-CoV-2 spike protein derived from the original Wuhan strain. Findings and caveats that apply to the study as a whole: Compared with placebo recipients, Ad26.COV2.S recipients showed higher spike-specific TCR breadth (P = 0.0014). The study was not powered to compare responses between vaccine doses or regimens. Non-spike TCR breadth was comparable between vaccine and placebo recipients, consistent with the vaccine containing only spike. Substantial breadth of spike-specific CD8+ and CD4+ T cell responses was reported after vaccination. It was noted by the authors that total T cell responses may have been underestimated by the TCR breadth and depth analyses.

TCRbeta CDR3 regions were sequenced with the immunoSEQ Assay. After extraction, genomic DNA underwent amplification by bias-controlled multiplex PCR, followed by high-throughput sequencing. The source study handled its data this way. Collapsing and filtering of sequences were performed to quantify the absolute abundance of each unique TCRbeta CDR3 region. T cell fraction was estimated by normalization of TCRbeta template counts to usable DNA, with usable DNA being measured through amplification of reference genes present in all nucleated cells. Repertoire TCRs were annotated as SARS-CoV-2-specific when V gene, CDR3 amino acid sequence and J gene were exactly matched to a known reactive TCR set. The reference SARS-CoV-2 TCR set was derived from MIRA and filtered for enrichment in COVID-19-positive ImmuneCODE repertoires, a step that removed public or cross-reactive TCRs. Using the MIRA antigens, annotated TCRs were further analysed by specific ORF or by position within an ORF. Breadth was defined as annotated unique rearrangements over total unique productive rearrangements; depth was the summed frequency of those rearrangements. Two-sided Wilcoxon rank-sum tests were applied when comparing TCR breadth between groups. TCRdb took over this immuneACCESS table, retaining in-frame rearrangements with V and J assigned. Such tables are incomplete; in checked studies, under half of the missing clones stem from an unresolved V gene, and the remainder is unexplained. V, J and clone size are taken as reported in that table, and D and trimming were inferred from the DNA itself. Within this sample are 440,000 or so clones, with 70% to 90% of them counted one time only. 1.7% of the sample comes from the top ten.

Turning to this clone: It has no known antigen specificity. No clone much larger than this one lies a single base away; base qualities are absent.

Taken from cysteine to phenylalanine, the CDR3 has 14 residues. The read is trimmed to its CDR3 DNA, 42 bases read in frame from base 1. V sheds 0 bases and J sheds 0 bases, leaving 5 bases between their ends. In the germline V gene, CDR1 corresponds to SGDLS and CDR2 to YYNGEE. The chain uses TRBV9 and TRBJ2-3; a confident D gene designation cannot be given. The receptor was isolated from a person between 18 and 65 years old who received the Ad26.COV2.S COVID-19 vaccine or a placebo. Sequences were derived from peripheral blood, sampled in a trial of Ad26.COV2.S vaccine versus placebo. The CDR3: CASSVEGSTDTQYF. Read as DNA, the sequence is TGTGCCAGCAGCGTAGAAGGTAGCACAGATACGCAGTATTTT.